The clone carrying this TCR beta chain has just one count. Its antigen is undetermined. These data belong to a study of T cell responses to AZD1222 COVID-19 vaccine. Points from the study as a whole: Spike-specific TCR breadth and depth grew following two AZD1222 doses. Seropositivity was recorded at baseline in only a handful of AZD1222 recipients. Vaccine-associated CD4 TCRs spanned spike, dominant at 160-218 and 743-854. Reportedly, nearly half the spike-specific TCRs target unmutated variant regions.

The trim removed 7 bases at V and 7 bases at J, leaving 13 bases unmatched. Germline CDR1 reads MNHEY; CDR2 reads SMNVEV (reference sequence). This CDR3 has 17 residues. Sequencing was performed with immunoSEQ multiplex PCR; in TCRdb, only in-frame clones are kept and a portion is missing. Seen here are about 130,000 clones, around 90% observed once, and the top ten hold 15% to 20%. The chain combines TRBV27 with TRBJ2-3; TRBD2 agrees at 14 bases. The sample in question was peripheral blood, obtained on day 0 of MenACWY control vaccination. The receptor comes from an adult in good health. CDR3 sequence: CASTPWGLAGAKNTQYF. The CDR3, as DNA: TGTGCCAGCACCCCTTGGGGACTAGCGGGGGCCAAAAATACGCAGTATTTT.